One sample yielded the 13 T cell receptor beta chains listed below, sequenced in a study of CD8+ T cells in alopecia areata. The sample's treatment: oral pan-JAK inhibitor, 5-10 mg twice daily. RNA extraction and reverse transcription yielded cDNA as sequencing template. Measured with immunoSEQ multiplex PCR; TCRdb has only the in-frame clones, and not every one. The table records about 39,000 clones, around 71% of them present only once. Specimen: CD8+ T cells sorted from blood, collected at week 4, from a patient treated with tofacitinib. These receptors were obtained from a human donor with alopecia areata.

J is TRBJ1-1 and V is TRBV9, with TRBD1 identical over 9 bases. Germline-derived CDR1 and CDR2 are SGDLS and YYNGEE. The trim removed 2 bases at V and 0 bases at J, leaving 5 bases unmatched. This CDR3 has 16 residues. The CDR3 sequence is CASSVWTGAMNTEAFF. CDR3 nucleotides: TGTGCCAGCAGCGTGTGGACAGGGGCCATGAACACTGAAGCTTTCTTT.

This chain uses TRBV15 with TRBJ1-1; D ambiguous. The V gene's germline CDR1 is LNHNV and CDR2 YYDKDF (reference sequence). The CDR3 runs 12 residues. Between the trimmed V and J ends, which lost 4 bases and 1 base, there was a span of 4 bases. For the CDR3, the DNA is TGTGCCACCAGCAAGGGGAACACTGAAGCTTTCTTT. It specifies CATSKGNTEAFF.

V and J are TRBV29-1 and TRBJ1-2; 10 bases line up with TRBD1. This CDR3 is built from 17 residues. Germline CDR1 is SQVTM and CDR2 is ANQGSEA. J was trimmed by 2 bases and V by 4 bases; bases with no gene match: 13. CDR3 in amino acids: CSVVNPLDRGENYGYTF. The DNA for the CDR3 is TGCAGCGTTGTTAACCCCCTGGACAGGGGGGAGAACTATGGCTACACCTTC.

V and J are TRBV7-9 and TRBJ2-3; no firm D call. Trimming cost V 7 bases and J 2 bases, with 16 bases left between them. Germline V lookup: CDR1 SEHNR, CDR2 FQNEAQ (reference sequence). The CDR3 totals 15 residues. CDR3 nucleotide sequence: TGTGCCAGCACCTCTCGGACGACCTACACAGATACGCAGTATTTT. Amino acids: CASTSRTTYTDTQYF. The variable domain in full, completed from reference TRBV7-9 and TRBJ2-3, reads DTGVSQNPRHKITKRGQNVTFRCDPISEHNRLYWYRQTLGQGPEFLTYFQNEAQLEKSRLLSDRFSAERPKGSFSTLEIQRTEQGDSAMYLCASTSRTTYTDTQYFGPGTRLTVL.

The rearrangement uses TRBV6-5 and TRBJ2-3; D possibly matches TRBD1 or TRBD2 (5 bases each). V lost 1 base to trimming and J lost 0 bases, with 8 bases between them. Per the germline V gene, CDR1 is MNHEY and CDR2 is SVGAGI. CDR3 size: 15 residues. CDR3 DNA: TGTGCCAGCAGTTACTGGGGGAAGAGCACAGATACGCAGTATTTT. Translation: CASSYWGKSTDTQYF.

With respect to this clone: Additional DNA sequences in this sample encode the identical CDR3. The chain recombines TRBV4-3 with TRBJ1-5; tentative D call: TRBD1 (5 bases). This CDR3 is built from 13 residues. Germline V CDR1 and CDR2: LGHNA, YSLEER. The germline V and J ends were trimmed by 0 bases and 7 bases, with 7 bases remaining between them. This chain's CDR3 is CASSQDRGQPQHF. In DNA form, the CDR3 reads TGCGCCAGCAGCCAAGATCGGGGGCAGCCCCAGCATTTT.

The J gene is TRBJ2-7, the V gene TRBV4-1; TRBD1 is a possible D gene (7 bases). Germline assignment: CDR1 MGHRA and CDR2 YSYEKL. The CDR3 is 14 residues long. Trimming pared 4 bases from V and 7 bases from J, leaving 17 bases between. The CDR3: CASSPRTGEEEQYF. The CDR3, as DNA: TGCGCCAGCAGCCCCCGAACAGGGGAGGAAGAGCAGTACTTC.

The chain joins TRBV29-1 to TRBJ2-7; unclear D gene. The CDR3 covers 12 residues. Trimming cost V 0 bases and J 3 bases, with 6 bases left between them. The germline V gene has CDR1 SQVTM and CDR2 ANQGSEA. The CDR3 sequence is CSVEDSDYEQYF. In DNA form, the CDR3 reads TGCAGCGTTGAAGATTCGGACTACGAGCAGTACTTC.

This clone was counted between two and nine times. This chain uses TRBV29-1 with TRBJ2-2; the D gene could be TRBD1 or TRBD2 (5 bases each). The CDR3 extends over 15 amino acids. The V gene lost 4 bases and the J gene lost 3 bases, with 15 bases spanning the gap. The germline CDR1 and CDR2 sequences are SQVTM and ANQGSEA. The CDR3 DNA reads TGCAGCGTTGTGTATCGGCAGGGAGACACCGGGGAGCTGTTTTTT. It encodes CSVVYRQGDTGELFF.

This chain links TRBV7-9 with TRBJ2-5, with D uncertain. CDR3 length equals 12 residues. Germline CDR1 SEHNR, CDR2 FQNEAQ (reference sequence). V lost 4 bases to trimming and J lost 5 bases, with 8 bases between them. CDR3 sequence reads: CASSSEFETQYF. The CDR3 DNA reads as TGTGCCAGCAGCTCAGAATTTGAGACCCAGTACTTC.

The chain joins TRBV4-1 to TRBJ2-7; D unresolved. The CDR3 is made up of 13 amino acids. The ends were cut back, 4 bases at V and 2 bases at J, with 9 bases in the middle. Germline assignment: CDR1 MGHRA and CDR2 YSYEKL. The CDR3 bases are TGCGCCAGCAGCCCCCAAAAAGCCTACGAGCAGTACTTC. This encodes CASSPQKAYEQYF.

The chain links TRBV9 to TRBJ2-7; the match to TRBD1 covers 9 bases. This CDR3 is built from 16 residues. Germline values: CDR1 SGDLS, CDR2 YYNGEE. The V gene end was trimmed by 0 bases and the J gene end by 5 bases; junction bases not matched to a gene: 9. In nucleotides, the CDR3 is TGTGCCAGCAGCGTAGGGGACAGGGTAAAGTCGGACGAGCAGTACTTC. Protein product: CASSVGDRVKSDEQYF.

The rearrangement joins TRBV7-9 to TRBJ1-2; no reliable D call. The germline V gene has CDR1 SEHNR and CDR2 FQNEAQ (reference sequence). The CDR3 runs to 15 residues. V dropped 4 bases and J dropped 1 base, with 13 bases sitting between them. As DNA, the CDR3 is TGTGCCAGCAGCTCCCTTACTCCGGTTAACTATGGCTACACCTTC. It is translated as CASSSLTPVNYGYTF. Full variable domain (missing parts from reference TRBV7-9 and TRBJ1-2): DTGVSQNPRHKITKRGQNVTFRCDPISEHNRLYWYRQTLGQGPEFLTYFQNEAQLEKSRLLSDRFSAERPKGSFSTLEIQRTEQGDSAMYLCASSSLTPVNYGYTFGSGTRLTVV.